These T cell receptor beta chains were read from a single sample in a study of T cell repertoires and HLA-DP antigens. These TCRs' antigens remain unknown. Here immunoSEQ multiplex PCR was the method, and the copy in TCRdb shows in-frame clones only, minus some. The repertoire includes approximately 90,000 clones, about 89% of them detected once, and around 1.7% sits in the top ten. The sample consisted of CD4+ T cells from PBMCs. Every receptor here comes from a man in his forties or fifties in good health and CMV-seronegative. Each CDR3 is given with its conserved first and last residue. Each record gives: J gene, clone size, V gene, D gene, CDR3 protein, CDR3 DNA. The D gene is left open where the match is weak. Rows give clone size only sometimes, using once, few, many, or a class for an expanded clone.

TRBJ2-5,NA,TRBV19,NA,CASSPEVGVETQYF,TGTGCCAGTAGTCCAGAGGTCGGAGTGGAGACCCAGTACTTC
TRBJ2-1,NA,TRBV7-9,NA,CASSPRREQFF,TGTGCCAGCAGTCCCAGGCGGGAGCAGTTCTTC
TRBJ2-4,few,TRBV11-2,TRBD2,CASSQGSSGKNIQYF,TGTGCCAGCAGCCAGGGATCTAGCGGTAAAAACATTCAGTACTTC
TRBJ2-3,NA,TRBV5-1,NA,CASSPGQGLTDTQYF,TGCGCCAGCAGCCCGGGGCAGGGGTTGACAGATACGCAGTATTTT
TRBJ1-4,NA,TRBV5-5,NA,CASSLGATTNEKLFF,TGTGCCAGCAGCTTGGGCGCCACGACTAATGAAAAACTGTTTTTT
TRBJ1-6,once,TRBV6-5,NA,CASSYQYNSPLHF,TGTGCCAGCAGTTACCAATATAATTCACCCCTCCACTTT
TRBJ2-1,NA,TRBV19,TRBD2,CASRAHLAGPAYNEQFF,TGTGCCAGTAGGGCCCACCTAGCGGGACCTGCCTACAATGAGCAGTTCTTC
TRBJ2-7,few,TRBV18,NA,CASSPLPGQYYEQYF,TGTGCCAGCTCACCTCTGCCAGGGCAGTACTACGAGCAGTACTTC
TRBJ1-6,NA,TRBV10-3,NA,CAISDGGAVALHF,TGTGCCATCAGTGATGGGGGGGCCGTGGCCCTCCACTTT
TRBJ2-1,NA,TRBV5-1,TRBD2,CASSPAPLAGIYNEQFF,TGCGCCAGCAGCCCGGCTCCTTTAGCGGGGATTTACAATGAGCAGTTCTTC
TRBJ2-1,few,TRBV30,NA,CAWSGHPALNEQFF,TGTGCCTGGAGTGGGCATCCAGCCCTCAACGAGCAGTTCTTC
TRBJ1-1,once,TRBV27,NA,CASNPRGADTEAFF,TGTGCCAGCAACCCCAGGGGCGCGGACACTGAAGCTTTCTTT
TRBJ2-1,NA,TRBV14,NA,CASSKGRGLGEQFF,TGTGCCAGCAGCAAAGGTCGGGGCTTGGGTGAGCAGTTCTTC
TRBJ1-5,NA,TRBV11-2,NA,CASSLGSDQPQHF,TGTGCCAGCAGCTTAGGTTCCGATCAGCCCCAGCATTTT
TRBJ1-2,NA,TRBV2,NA,CASSKGTGAYGYTF,TGTGCCAGCAGCAAAGGTACAGGCGCATATGGCTACACCTTC
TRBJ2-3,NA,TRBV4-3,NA,CASSRRYF,TGCGCCAGCAGCCGTCGATATTTT
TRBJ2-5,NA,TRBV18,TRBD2,CASSPIGLAGAISHQETQYF,TGTGCCAGCTCACCAATCGGACTAGCGGGAGCTATTTCCCACCAAGAGACCCAGTACTTC
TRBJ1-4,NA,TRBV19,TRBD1,CASSIGTGNEKLFF,TGTGCCAGTAGTATTGGGACAGGCAACGAAAAACTGTTTTTT
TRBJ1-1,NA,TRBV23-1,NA,CASSHSRGGTEAFF,TGCGCCAGCAGTCACTCCCGGGGGGGGACTGAAGCTTTCTTT
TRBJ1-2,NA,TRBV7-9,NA,CASSVITYGYTF,TGTGCCAGCAGCGTTATAACCTATGGCTACACCTTC
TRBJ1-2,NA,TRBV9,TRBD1,CASSSRKWDSGGYTF,TGTGCCAGCAGCTCTCGCAAATGGGACAGTGGCGGCTACACCTTC
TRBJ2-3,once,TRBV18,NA,CASSPRATDTQYF,TGTGCCAGCTCACCACGGGCCACAGATACGCAGTATTTT
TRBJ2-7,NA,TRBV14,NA,CASSAGLGTYEQYF,TGTGCCAGCAGCGCCGGGTTGGGTACCTACGAGCAGTACTTC
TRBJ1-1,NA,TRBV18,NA,CASSRTGGEAFF,TGTGCCAGCTCCCGTACGGGGGGTGAAGCTTTCTTT
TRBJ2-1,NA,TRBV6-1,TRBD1,CASSRAGTVYNEQFF,TGTGCCAGCAGCCGAGCCGGGACAGTTTACAATGAGCAGTTCTTC
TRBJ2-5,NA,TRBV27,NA,CASSATGMRQETQYF,TGTGCCAGCAGTGCCACCGGGATGAGGCAAGAGACCCAGTACTTC
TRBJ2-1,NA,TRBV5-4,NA,CASSPHADSSYNEQFF,TGTGCCAGCAGCCCCCATGCGGACAGCTCCTACAATGAGCAGTTCTTC
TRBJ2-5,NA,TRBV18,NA,CASSPPVVETQYF,TGTGCCAGCTCACCCCCGGTCGTAGAGACCCAGTACTTC
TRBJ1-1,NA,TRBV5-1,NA,CASSREGGTMNTEAFF,TGCGCCAGCAGCAGGGAGGGTGGGACCATGAACACTGAAGCTTTCTTT
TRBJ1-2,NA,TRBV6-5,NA,CASSYGHNYGYTF,TGTGCCAGCAGTTACGGGCATAACTATGGCTACACCTTC
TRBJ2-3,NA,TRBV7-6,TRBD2,CASSPSGGRTDTQYF,TGTGCCAGCAGTCCCAGCGGGGGAAGGACAGATACGCAGTATTTT
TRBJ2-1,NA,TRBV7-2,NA,CASSLGRRSDEQFF,TGTGCCAGCAGCTTGGGACGTAGGAGCGATGAGCAGTTCTTC
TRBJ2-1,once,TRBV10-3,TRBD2,CAIRPSGSGDNEQFF,TGTGCCATCAGGCCTAGCGGGAGTGGGGACAATGAGCAGTTCTTC
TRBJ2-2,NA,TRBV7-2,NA,CASSLVRSGAAGELFF,TGTGCCAGCAGCTTAGTAAGATCAGGGGCGGCCGGGGAGCTGTTTTTT
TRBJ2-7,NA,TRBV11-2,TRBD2,CASSQGFAAGIPYEQYF,TGCGCCAGCAGCCAAGGGTTTGCAGCGGGAATCCCCTACGAGCAGTACTTC
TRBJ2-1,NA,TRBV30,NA,CAWSGAGRTYNEQFF,TGTGCCTGGAGTGGGGCGGGGAGGACCTACAATGAGCAGTTCTTC
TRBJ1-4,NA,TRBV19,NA,CASSRGRAYEKLFF,TGTGCCAGTAGTAGGGGACGTGCGTATGAAAAACTGTTTTTT